These T cell receptor beta chains were read from a single sample in a study of PD-L1 blockade in urothelial cancer. Assay: immunoSEQ multiplex PCR; the TCRdb copy retains only in-frame clones and omits some. Of under 130,000 clones listed, 70% to 85% were seen once; the top ten hold 2% to 3%. Material: PBMCs, obtained around atezolizumab (anti-PD-L1) treatment. These receptors originate from a middle-aged man with urothelial cancer. Each CDR3 is given with its conserved first and last residue. D genes are given only for firm matches. Not all rows give a size; the values are once, few, many and, for expanded clones, a class.

J: TRBJ1-5; V: TRBV13; size: .; length: 17; D: .; DNA: TGTGCCAGCAGCTTAGGGGGCGGGGGATTTAGCAATCAGCCCCAGCATTTT; CDR3: CASSLGGGGFSNQPQHF
J: TRBJ2-1; V: TRBV5-1; size: .; length: 15; D: TRBD1; DNA: TGCGCCAGCAGCTTCTGGACAGGGTTGGGCAATGAGCAGTTCTTC; CDR3: CASSFWTGLGNEQFF
J: TRBJ2-7; V: TRBV11-2; size: .; length: 14; D: TRBD2; DNA: TGTGCCAGCAGCCCAGGACTAGTGCCCTACGAGCAGTACTTC; CDR3: CASSPGLVPYEQYF
J: TRBJ2-7; V: TRBV6-6; size: .; length: 14; D: TRBD2; DNA: TGTGCCAGCAGTCTACTAGCGGGAGCCCACGAGCAGTACTTC; CDR3: CASSLLAGAHEQYF
J: TRBJ1-4; V: TRBV5-6; size: .; length: 12; D: .; DNA: TGTGCCAGCAGCTTCGGTGATGAAAAACTGTTTTTT; CDR3: CASSFGDEKLFF
J: TRBJ2-1; V: TRBV7-8; size: .; length: 19; D: TRBD2; DNA: TGTGCCAGCAGCTTTACCTCAATCCCTAGCGGGAGGGCCTGGGTTGAGCAGTTCTTC; CDR3: CASSFTSIPSGRAWVEQFF
J: TRBJ2-4; V: TRBV19; size: many; length: 17; D: .; DNA: TGTGCCAGTAGTGCAGACGGGACTCCACTAGCCAAAAACATTCAGTACTTC; CDR3: CASSADGTPLAKNIQYF
J: TRBJ2-1; V: TRBV27; size: .; length: 15; D: TRBD1; DNA: TGTGCCAGCAGTTTAGGACAGGGATTCTACAATGAGCAGTTCTTC; CDR3: CASSLGQGFYNEQFF
J: TRBJ1-2; V: TRBV6-1; size: .; length: 14; D: TRBD1; DNA: TGTGCCAGCACCCCCGGGACAGGGATACATGGCTACACCTTC; CDR3: CASTPGTGIHGYTF
J: TRBJ2-7; V: TRBV21-1; size: .; length: 20; D: .; DNA: TGTGCCAGCAGCAAGTCCTGCGTGACAGGTAGCGGGTTTAGCTCCTACGAGCAGTACTTC; CDR3: CASSKSCVTGSGFSSYEQYF
J: TRBJ2-7; V: TRBV6-5; size: .; length: 16; D: TRBD2; DNA: TGTGCCAGCAGTTACTACGGGACTAGCGGGCACTACGAGCAGTACTTC; CDR3: CASSYYGTSGHYEQYF
J: TRBJ2-3; V: TRBV5-1; size: once; length: 13; D: .; DNA: TGCGCCAGCAGCTTGGGGGCTGGAGATACGCAGTATTTT; CDR3: CASSLGAGDTQYF
J: TRBJ1-1; V: TRBV5-1; size: .; length: 14; D: .; DNA: TGCGCCAGCAGCTTGGGGGACGGGAGTTCTGAAGCTTTCTTT; CDR3: CASSLGDGSSEAFF
J: TRBJ2-7; V: TRBV2; size: .; length: 11; D: .; DNA: TGTGCCAGCAGTTTTCTCTACGAGCAGTACTTC; CDR3: CASSFLYEQYF
J: TRBJ2-7; V: TRBV5-6; size: .; length: 14; D: .; DNA: TGTGCCAGCAGCTTGGGGGCAGGGTCCGGGGAGCAGTACTTC; CDR3: CASSLGAGSGEQYF
J: TRBJ2-1; V: TRBV6-5; size: once; length: 13; D: .; DNA: TGTGCCGCCCGGGGGAACTCCTACAATGAGCAGTTCTTC; CDR3: CAARGNSYNEQFF
J: TRBJ1-2; V: TRBV10-3; size: .; length: 15; D: .; DNA: TGTGCCATCAGTGAGTCGGCGGGGAAGGTCTATGGCTACACCTTC; CDR3: CAISESAGKVYGYTF
J: TRBJ2-1; V: TRBV7-2; size: .; length: 15; D: TRBD2; DNA: TGTGCCAGCACCTTAGTTAGCGGGGGGGGAAAAGAGCAGTTCTTC; CDR3: CASTLVSGGGKEQFF
J: TRBJ1-5; V: TRBV27; size: .; length: 15; D: TRBD1; DNA: TGTGCCAGCAGTGGAAAAACAGGGGGGTCGCAGCCCCAGCATTTT; CDR3: CASSGKTGGSQPQHF
J: TRBJ1-6; V: TRBV19; size: once; length: 14; D: TRBD1; DNA: TGTGCCAGTACCACCCGACAGGGTAATTCACCCCTCCACTTT; CDR3: CASTTRQGNSPLHF
J: TRBJ2-5; V: TRBV9; size: .; length: 16; D: TRBD2; DNA: TGTGCCAGCAGCCTATCGATTAGCGGGCCTCAAGAGACCCAGTACTTC; CDR3: CASSLSISGPQETQYF
J: TRBJ2-3; V: TRBV9; size: .; length: 14; D: .; DNA: TGTGCCAGCACCGACAGATCTAACACAGATACGCAGTATTTT; CDR3: CASTDRSNTDTQYF
J: TRBJ2-3; V: TRBV4-2; size: once; length: 16; D: TRBD2; DNA: TGTGCCAGCAGCCAGCTAGCGGGTTCTAGCACAGATACGCAGTATTTT; CDR3: CASSQLAGSSTDTQYF
J: TRBJ1-3; V: TRBV5-1; size: few; length: 13; D: .; DNA: TGCGCCAGCAGCAGAGAGACCGGGAACACCATATATTTT; CDR3: CASSRETGNTIYF
J: TRBJ2-7; V: TRBV6-4; size: .; length: 15; D: .; DNA: TGTGCCAGCAGTCTCCAGCCGGGTCCAGCCTACGAGCAGTACTTC; CDR3: CASSLQPGPAYEQYF
J: TRBJ1-1; V: TRBV6-1; size: .; length: 13; D: .; DNA: TGTGCCAGCAGACAACAGGGAAACACTGAAGCTTTCTTT; CDR3: CASRQQGNTEAFF
J: TRBJ2-1; V: TRBV5-8; size: .; length: 13; D: .; DNA: TGTGCCAGCAGCATAACAGACTACAATGAGCAGTTCTTC; CDR3: CASSITDYNEQFF
J: TRBJ2-3; V: TRBV2; size: .; length: 13; D: .; DNA: TGTGCCAGCAGTGGTCAGGTCGGAGATACGCAGTATTTT; CDR3: CASSGQVGDTQYF